This entry is about one TCR beta chain. Its antigen remains unknown. The data derive from a study of shared clonotypes between healthy human individuals. There are 13 residues in the CDR3. Germline values: CDR1 LNHDA, CDR2 SQIVND (reference sequence). Trimming removed 3 bases from V and 6 bases from J, with 8 bases in between. Overall study results and limits: The study sampled only blood, and tissue repertoires likely differ.

Genomic DNA belonging to each subset was distributed in equal measure over several immunoSEQ plates. The repertoire was sequenced with immunoSEQ multiplex PCR; TCRdb's copy has only in-frame clones and lacks some. Of around 500,000 clones listed, roughly 77% are singletons. The sequencing sample was made of PBMCs. The rearrangement uses TRBV19 and TRBJ2-2, with D possibly TRBD1 on 5 matching bases. This TCR was recovered from a woman in her forties in good health. Some clones in this sample may be carry-over from other donors' samples. CDR3 bases: TGTGCCAGTAGTATGCAGGGCCCCGGGGAGCTGTTTTTT. Translated, it gives CASSMQGPGELFF.